The clone carrying this T cell receptor (beta chain) was found a few times. Its matching antigen is unknown. The data were obtained in a study of cytomegalovirus exposure and HLA in healthy donors. V lost 1 base to trimming and J lost 4 bases; unmatched junction nucleotides: 3. There are 15 residues in the CDR3. CDR1 and CDR2 from the germline V gene are SGDLS and YYNGEE. Study observations and caveats: Beyond CMV serostatus, there was no information to go on about immune exposure. Previous analysis showed most TCR beta V segments were productive about 87% or about 30% of the time.

Researchers ran the PCR with 60 Vbeta and 13 Jbeta primers. Profiling relied on immunoSEQ multiplex PCR, and the TCRdb table lists in-frame clones only, not all of them. The sample includes some 200,000 clones, roughly an eighth seen only once; the top ten take about 7.8%. The source of this sequence is a man aged 45-65 years in good health and CMV-seropositive. V is TRBV9 and J is TRBJ2-1; 9 nucleotides align to TRBD2. Sequencing was carried out using PBMCs. The CDR3 sequence: CASSVKAGGYNEQFF. CDR3 coding DNA: TGTGCCAGCAGCGTAAAAGCGGGGGGTTACAATGAGCAGTTCTTC.